The 2 T cell receptor beta chains below come from one sample, sequenced in a study of human T cells and chemical hapten exposure. TCRdb itself ran the RACE reads through MiXCR, one entry per CDR3 protein. The sample includes approximately 370,000 distinct CDR3 sequences, about 5% of them seen just once. Time point indicated: pre-sensitization, week 0. The treatment denotes: therapeutic diphenylcyclopropenone sensitization with weekly scalp DPC. Source: whole blood, taken in connection with sensitization to the hapten diphenylcyclopropenone (DPC). Receptor source: a woman between 18 and 30 years old with alopecia areata. Some clones in this sample may be carry-over from other donors' samples.

This clonotype turned up a few times. The rearrangement joins TRBV11-2 to TRBJ2-7, with TRBD2 identical over 11 bases. Looked up from germline, CDR1 is SGHAT and CDR2 is FQNNGV. This CDR3 contains 14 residues. Losses at the gene ends were 7 bases for V and 4 bases for J; bases not matched to a gene: 6. The CDR3 sequence: CASNRLAGMYEQYF. The CDR3 region has the DNA TGTGCCAGCAACAGACTAGCGGGGATGTACGAGCAGTACTTC.

This clonotype was seen repeatedly, ten times or more. The genes are TRBV6-2 or TRBV6-3 and TRBJ1-5; TRBD1 might be the D (5 bases). The CDR3 has 16 amino acids. From germline, CDR1 is MNHEY and CDR2 SVGEGT. V was trimmed by 8 bases and J by 3 bases, leaving 20 bases between them. The CDR3 DNA reads as TGTGCCAGCGTCCAGGGACGCTTGCCCCACAATCAGCCCCAGCATTTT. This sequence encodes CASVQGRLPHNQPQHF.